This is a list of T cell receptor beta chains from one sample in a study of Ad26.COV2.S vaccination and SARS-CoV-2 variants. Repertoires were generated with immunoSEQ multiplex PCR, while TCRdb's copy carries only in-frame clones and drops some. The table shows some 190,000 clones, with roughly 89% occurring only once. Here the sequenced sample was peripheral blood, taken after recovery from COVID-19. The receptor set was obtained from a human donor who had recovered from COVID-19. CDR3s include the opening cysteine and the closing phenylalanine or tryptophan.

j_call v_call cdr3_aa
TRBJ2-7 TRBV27 CASSFRSGEQYF
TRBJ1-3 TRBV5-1 CASSDQGAQGNTIYF
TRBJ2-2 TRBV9 CARSAVGGARGELFF
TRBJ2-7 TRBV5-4 CASSYDSSSEQYF
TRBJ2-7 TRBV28 CASNAGGRSYEQYF
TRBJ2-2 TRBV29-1 CSVGGNTGELFF
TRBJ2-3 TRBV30 CAWGQLRASTDTQYF
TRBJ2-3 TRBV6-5 CASSRDFEDTQYF
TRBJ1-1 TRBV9 CASSAEMNTEAFF
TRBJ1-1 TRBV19 CASSKQGTLNTEAFF
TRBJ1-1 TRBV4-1 CASSQLGTGGLTEAFF
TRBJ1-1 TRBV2 CALRSRGETEAFF
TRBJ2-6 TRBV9 CASSVSGANVLTF
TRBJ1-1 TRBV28 CASSFRQGGAFF
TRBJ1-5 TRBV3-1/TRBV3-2 CASSQRAGANQPQHF
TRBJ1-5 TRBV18 CASSPAGGRFSGQPQHF
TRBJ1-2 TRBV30 CAWGGGAVYGYTF
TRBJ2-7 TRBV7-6 CASSLGGQGRYEQYF
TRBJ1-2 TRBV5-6 CASSLGVGRGYGYTF
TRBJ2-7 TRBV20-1 CSGGGQYEQYF
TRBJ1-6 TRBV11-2 CASSSSTGLAPLHF
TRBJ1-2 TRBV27 CASSSTGESGWLNYGYTF
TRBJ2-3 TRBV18 CASSRDLRGDTQYF
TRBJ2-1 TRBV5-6 CASSYSNEQFF
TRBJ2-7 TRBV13 CASSLGGLPLQYF
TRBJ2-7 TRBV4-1 CASSERDKSSYEQYF
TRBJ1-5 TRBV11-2 CASSSLTGINQPQHF
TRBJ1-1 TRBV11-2 CASSLGWRTINTEAFF
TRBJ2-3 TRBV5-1 CASCLAGRIDTQYF
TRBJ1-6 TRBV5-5 CASSFPGGDNSPLHF
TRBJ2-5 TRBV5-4 CASGGEGLETQYF
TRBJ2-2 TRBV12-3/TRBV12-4 CASRNTAGELFF
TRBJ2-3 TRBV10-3 CAISESRTPPTDTQYF
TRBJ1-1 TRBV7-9 CASSLGQQNTEAFF
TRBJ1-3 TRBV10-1 CASTGGSGNTIYF
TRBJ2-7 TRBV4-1 CASSQPHSTYEQYF
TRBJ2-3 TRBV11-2 CASRFKMRGLDTDTQYF
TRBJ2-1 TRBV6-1 CASSDRGTVGYNEQFF
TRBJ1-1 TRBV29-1 CSVVAPGWNAEAFF
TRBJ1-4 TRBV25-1 CASSTTGELFF
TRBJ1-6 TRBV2 CASTGGGTLALHF
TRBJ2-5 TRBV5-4 CASSLGGGVVQETQYF
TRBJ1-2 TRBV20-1 CSALSGHGYTF
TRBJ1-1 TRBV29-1 CSGYRGRGTEAFF
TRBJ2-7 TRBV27 CASSHVSGSSPYEQYF
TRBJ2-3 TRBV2 CATSGAGTYTDTQYF
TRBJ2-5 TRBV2 CASSEEVQETQYF
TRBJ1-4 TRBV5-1 CASSIGQGAWEKLFF
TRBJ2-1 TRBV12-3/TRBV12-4 CAGGTGGSDEQFF
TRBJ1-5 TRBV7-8 CASSSMGGGNQPQHF
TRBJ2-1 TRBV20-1 CRLGGDEQFF
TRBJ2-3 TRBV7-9 CASSQGGVRADTQYF